This T cell receptor (beta chain) was obtained from a study of T cell repertoires in cytomegalovirus infection. Worth noting for this clonotype: Its antigen is undetermined.

Via MiXCR, TCRdb re-called the reads, giving one row per CDR3 protein. Among 100,000 to 150,000 distinct CDR3 sequences listed, about 32% were seen once. Trimming removed 7 bases at V and 8 bases at J, with 11 bases between. The CDR3 is 11 amino acids. The sequences come from CD8+ T cells from cultured PBMCs, collected from culture after CMV antigen stimulation. This clonotype was sampled from a human donor in good health (CMV status not recorded). Some clones in this sample may be carry-over from other donors' samples. The genes are TRBV12-3 or TRBV12-4 and TRBJ1-1; no reliable D call. The CDR3, as DNA: TGTGCCAGCAAATTCGGGCCGGAAGCTTTCTTT. Translating gives CASKFGPEAFF.